The entry that follows covers one T cell receptor beta chain sequence. The antigen is not known. This sample is drawn from a study of human T cells and chemical hapten exposure. Regarding the study as a whole: DPC sensitization produced no change in TCRs with frequency above 1 in 1000.

Sequencing started from total RNA isolated from unfractionated whole blood. Original analysis: Sampled TCR counts reached a median of around 94,000 per sample, with values ranging from roughly 23,224 to 690,600. TCRdb independently ran MiXCR on the 5' RACE reads; one entry per CDR3 protein. TCRdb, not the original authors, processed these V and J calls. The sample lists roughly 81,000 distinct CDR3 sequences; about 16% were seen once. Trimming stripped 9 bases from V and 13 bases from J, with 21 bases between. The CDR3 spans 13 residues. The germline V gene has CDR1 KGHDR and CDR2 SFDVKD. The TCR originated in a female donor in good health. This chain joins TRBV24-1 and TRBJ2-1; D is possibly TRBD1 or TRBD2 (5 bases each). CDR3 residues: CATSSGTARPQFF. The CDR3 DNA sequence: TGTGCCACCTCTTCCGGGACCGCACGTCCCCAGTTCTTC.